This T cell receptor (beta chain) was profiled in a study of cytomegalovirus exposure and HLA in healthy donors. Study-wide points: First-cohort TCR clusters were later found to tend to co-occur in the 120 or so validation repertoires. In vitro experiments confirmed that three CMV-associated chains were specific for CMV antigens. Among TCR sequences, most were rare, though some public TCRs appeared in many donors. The investigators catalogued 164 TCR beta chains as cytomegalovirus-associated.

About this clone itself: What it binds is not known.

Germline CDR1 reads SNHLY; CDR2 reads FYNNEI. V lost 5 bases, J lost 5 bases, and 22 bases lay in between. CDR3 length: 17 amino acids. Profiling relied on immunoSEQ multiplex PCR, and the TCRdb table lists in-frame clones only, not all of them. The table records 59,000 or so clones, 85% to 90% of them present only once. This sequence originates from a woman younger than 30 in good health and CMV-seronegative. The V call is TRBV2, the J call TRBJ2-1, with D maybe TRBD1 (5 bases). Sequencing was done on a sample of PBMCs. As DNA, the CDR3 is TGTGCCAGCAGTTTTCTGTCGGCAGGGTCAGCCGACAATGAGCAGTTCTTC. Encoded protein: CASSFLSAGSADNEQFF.